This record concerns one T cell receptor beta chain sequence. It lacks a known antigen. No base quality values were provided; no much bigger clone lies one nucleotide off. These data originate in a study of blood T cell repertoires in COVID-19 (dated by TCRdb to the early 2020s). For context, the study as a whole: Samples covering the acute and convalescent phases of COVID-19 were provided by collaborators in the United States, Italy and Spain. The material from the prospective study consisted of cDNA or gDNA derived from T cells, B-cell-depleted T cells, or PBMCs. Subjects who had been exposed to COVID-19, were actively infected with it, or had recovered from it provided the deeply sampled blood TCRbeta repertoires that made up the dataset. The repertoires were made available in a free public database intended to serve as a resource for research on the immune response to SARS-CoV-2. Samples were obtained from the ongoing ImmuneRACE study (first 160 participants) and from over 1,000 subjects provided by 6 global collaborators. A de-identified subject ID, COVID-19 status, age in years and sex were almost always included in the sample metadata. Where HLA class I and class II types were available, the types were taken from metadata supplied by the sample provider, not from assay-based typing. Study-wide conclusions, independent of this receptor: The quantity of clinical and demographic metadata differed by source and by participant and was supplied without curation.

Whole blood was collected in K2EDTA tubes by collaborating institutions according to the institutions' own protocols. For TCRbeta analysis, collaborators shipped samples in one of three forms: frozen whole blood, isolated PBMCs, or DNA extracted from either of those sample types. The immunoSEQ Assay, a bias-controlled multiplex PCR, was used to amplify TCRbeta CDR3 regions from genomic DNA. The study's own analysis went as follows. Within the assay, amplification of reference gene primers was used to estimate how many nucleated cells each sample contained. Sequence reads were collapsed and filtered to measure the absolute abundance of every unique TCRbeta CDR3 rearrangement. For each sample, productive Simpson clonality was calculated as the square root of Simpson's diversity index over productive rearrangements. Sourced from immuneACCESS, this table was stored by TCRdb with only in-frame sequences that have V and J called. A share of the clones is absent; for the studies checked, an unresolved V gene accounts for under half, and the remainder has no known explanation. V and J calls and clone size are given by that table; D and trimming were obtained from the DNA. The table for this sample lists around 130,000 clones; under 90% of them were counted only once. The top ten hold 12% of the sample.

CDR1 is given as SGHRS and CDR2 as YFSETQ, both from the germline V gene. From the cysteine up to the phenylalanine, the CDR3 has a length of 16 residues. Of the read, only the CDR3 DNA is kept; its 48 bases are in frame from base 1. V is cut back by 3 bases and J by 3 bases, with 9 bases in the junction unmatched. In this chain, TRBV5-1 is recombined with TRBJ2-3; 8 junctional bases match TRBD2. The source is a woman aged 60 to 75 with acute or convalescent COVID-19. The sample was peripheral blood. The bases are TGCGCCAGCAGCTCGAGAGCGGGGGAGAGGACAGATACGCAGTATTTT. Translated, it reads CASSSRAGERTDTQYF.